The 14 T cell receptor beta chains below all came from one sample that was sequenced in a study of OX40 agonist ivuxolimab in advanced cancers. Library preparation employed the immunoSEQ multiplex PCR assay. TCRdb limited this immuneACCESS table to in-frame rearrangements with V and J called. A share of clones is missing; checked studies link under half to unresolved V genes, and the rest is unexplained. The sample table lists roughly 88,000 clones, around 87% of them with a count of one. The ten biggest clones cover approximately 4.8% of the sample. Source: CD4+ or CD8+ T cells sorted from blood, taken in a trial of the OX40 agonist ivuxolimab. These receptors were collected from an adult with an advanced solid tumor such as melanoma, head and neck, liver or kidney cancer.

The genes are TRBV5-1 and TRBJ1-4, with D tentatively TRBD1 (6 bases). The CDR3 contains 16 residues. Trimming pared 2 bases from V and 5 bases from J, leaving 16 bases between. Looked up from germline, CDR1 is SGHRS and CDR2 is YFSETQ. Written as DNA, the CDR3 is TGCGCCAGCAGCTTAACACAGGGAAGTGGGAATGAAAAACTGTTTTTT. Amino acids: CASSLTQGSGNEKLFF. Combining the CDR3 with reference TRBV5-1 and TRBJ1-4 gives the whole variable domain KAGVTQTPRYLIKTRGQQVTLSCSPISGHRSVSWYQQTPGQGLQFLFEYFSETQRNKGNFPGRFSGRQFSNSRSEMNVSTLELGDSALYLCASSLTQGSGNEKLFFGSGTQLSVL.

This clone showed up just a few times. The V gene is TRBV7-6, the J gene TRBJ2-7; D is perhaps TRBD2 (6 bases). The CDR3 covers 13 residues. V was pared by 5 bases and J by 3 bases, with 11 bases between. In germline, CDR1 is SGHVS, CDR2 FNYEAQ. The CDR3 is CASSPGENYEQYF. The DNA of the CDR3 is TGTGCCAGCAGCCCGGGGGAGAACTACGAGCAGTACTTC.

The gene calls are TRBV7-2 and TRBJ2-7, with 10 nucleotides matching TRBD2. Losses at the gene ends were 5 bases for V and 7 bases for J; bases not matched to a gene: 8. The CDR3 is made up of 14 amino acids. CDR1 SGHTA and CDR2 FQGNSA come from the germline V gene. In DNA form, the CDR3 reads TGTGCCAGCAGCACTAGCGGGACCCACGGGGAGCAGTACTTC. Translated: CASSTSGTHGEQYF.

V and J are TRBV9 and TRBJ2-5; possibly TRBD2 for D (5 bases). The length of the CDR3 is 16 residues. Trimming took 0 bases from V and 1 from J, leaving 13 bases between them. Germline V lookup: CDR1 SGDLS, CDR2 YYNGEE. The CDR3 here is CASSVADSAGQETQYF. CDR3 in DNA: TGTGCCAGCAGCGTAGCGGATTCTGCGGGCCAAGAGACCCAGTACTTC. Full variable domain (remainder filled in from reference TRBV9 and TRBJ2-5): DSGVTQTPKHLITATGQRVTLRCSPRSGDLSVYWYQQSLDQGLQFLIQYYNGEERAKGNILERFSAQQFPDLHSELNLSSLELGDSALYFCASSVADSAGQETQYFGPGTRLLVL.

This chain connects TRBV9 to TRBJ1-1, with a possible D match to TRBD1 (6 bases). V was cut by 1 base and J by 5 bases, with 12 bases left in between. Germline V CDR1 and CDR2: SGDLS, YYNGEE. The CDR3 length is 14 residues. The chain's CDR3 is CASSVTGRGTEAFF. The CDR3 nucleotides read TGTGCCAGCAGCGTAACAGGGCGGGGGACTGAAGCTTTCTTT. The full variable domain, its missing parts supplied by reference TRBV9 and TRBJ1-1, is DSGVTQTPKHLITATGQRVTLRCSPRSGDLSVYWYQQSLDQGLQFLIQYYNGEERAKGNILERFSAQQFPDLHSELNLSSLELGDSALYFCASSVTGRGTEAFFGQGTRLTVV.

The CDR3 region has the DNA TGTGCCAGCAGTCCCCCAGGGACCCAAGAGACCCAGTACTTC. Translated: CASSPPGTQETQYF. The chain carries TRBV28 and TRBJ2-5; the D call may be TRBD1 or TRBD2 (5 bases each). The V end was cut by 5 bases, the J end by 1 base, with 11 bases between. The CDR3 is 14 residues long. From germline, CDR1 is MDHEN and CDR2 SYDVKM.

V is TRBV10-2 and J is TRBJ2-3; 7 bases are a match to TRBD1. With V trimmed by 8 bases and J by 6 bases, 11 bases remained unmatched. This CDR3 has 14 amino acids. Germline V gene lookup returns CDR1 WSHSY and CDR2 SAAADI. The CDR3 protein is CASGDSSSWDTQYF. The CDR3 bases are TGCGCCAGCGGGGACAGTTCCAGTTGGGATACGCAGTATTTT.

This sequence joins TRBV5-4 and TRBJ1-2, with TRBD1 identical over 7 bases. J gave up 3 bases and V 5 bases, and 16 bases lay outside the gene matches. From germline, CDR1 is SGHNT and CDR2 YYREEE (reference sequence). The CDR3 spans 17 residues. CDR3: CASRPDRAGVRDYGYTF. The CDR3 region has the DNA TGTGCCAGCAGACCCGACAGGGCGGGGGTGAGGGACTATGGCTACACCTTC.

The CDR3 reads CASGLFNQPQHF. The CDR3 bases are TGTGCCAGCGGACTGTTCAATCAGCCCCAGCATTTT. The rearrangement links TRBV19 to TRBJ1-5; no reliable D call. V lost 9 bases to trimming and J lost 3 bases, with 9 bases between them. The CDR3 spans 12 residues. Germline values: CDR1 LNHDA, CDR2 SQIVND (reference sequence).

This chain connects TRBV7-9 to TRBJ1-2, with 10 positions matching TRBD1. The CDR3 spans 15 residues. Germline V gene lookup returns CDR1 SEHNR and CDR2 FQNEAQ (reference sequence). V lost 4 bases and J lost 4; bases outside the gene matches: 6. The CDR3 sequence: CASSSGTGVLYGYTF. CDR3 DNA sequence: TGTGCCAGCAGCTCCGGGACAGGGGTCCTCTATGGCTACACCTTC.

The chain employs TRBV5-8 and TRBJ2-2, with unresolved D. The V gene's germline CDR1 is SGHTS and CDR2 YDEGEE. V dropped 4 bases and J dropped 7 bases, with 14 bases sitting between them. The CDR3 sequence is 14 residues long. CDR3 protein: CASSLRSGHGELFF. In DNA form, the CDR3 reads TGTGCCAGCAGCCTCAGGTCGGGTCACGGGGAGCTGTTTTTT.

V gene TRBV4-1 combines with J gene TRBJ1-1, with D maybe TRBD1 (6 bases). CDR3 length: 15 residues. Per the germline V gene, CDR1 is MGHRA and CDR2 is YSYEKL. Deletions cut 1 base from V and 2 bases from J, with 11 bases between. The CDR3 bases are TGCGCCAGCAGCCAAGGGGACAACGTAAACACTGAAGCTTTCTTT. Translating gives CASSQGDNVNTEAFF.

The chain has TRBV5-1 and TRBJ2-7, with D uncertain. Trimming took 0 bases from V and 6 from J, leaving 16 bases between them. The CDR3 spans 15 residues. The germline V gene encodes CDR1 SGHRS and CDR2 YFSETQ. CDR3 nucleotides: TGCGCCAGCAGCTTGGATCAGTCACGCTCGGGCGAGCAGTACTTC. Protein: CASSLDQSRSGEQYF.

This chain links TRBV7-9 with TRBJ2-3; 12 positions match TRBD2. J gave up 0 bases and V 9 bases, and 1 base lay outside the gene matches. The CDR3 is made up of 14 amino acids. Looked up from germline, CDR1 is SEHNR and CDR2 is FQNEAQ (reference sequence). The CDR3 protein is CASTSGGSTDTQYF. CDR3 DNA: TGTGCCAGTACTAGCGGGGGGAGCACAGATACGCAGTATTTT.